The rows below give T cell receptor beta chains drawn from one sample of a study of blood T cells in healthy people across ages. TCRdb re-derived calls from the 5' RACE reads in MiXCR, one entry per CDR3 protein. The sample has more than 1.4 million distinct CDR3 sequences, roughly 45% seen once. The sample comprised blood. The receptors were sampled from a woman aged 18-29 years in good health. CDR3s include the opening cysteine and the closing phenylalanine or tryptophan. Each record gives: V gene, D gene, J gene, clone size, CDR3 protein, CDR3 DNA. D genes are given only for firm matches. Only part of the rows carry a size: once, few, many, or a class if the clone is expanded.

V gene: TRBV28
D gene: -
J gene: TRBJ2-7
clone size: few
CDR3 protein: CASSSPAEGGHYEQYF
CDR3 DNA: TGTGCCAGCAGTTCACCCGCGGAGGGGGGTCACTACGAGCAGTACTTC

V gene: TRBV20-1
D gene: -
J gene: TRBJ1-2
clone size: -
CDR3 protein: CSATQGSGYTF
CDR3 DNA: TGCAGTGCTACTCAGGGCTCGGGCTACACCTTC

V gene: TRBV5-5
D gene: TRBD1
J gene: TRBJ2-7
clone size: -
CDR3 protein: CASSLAGTAKDYEQYF
CDR3 DNA: TGTGCCAGCAGCTTGGCCGGGACAGCAAAAGACTACGAGCAGTACTTC

V gene: TRBV12-3/TRBV12-4
D gene: TRBD2
J gene: TRBJ2-5
clone size: -
CDR3 protein: CASSPGLAGDLSETQYF
CDR3 DNA: TGTGCCAGCAGTCCCGGACTAGCGGGAGACCTCTCAGAGACCCAGTACTTC

V gene: TRBV5-1
D gene: -
J gene: TRBJ2-7
clone size: -
CDR3 protein: CASRGTGTSYEQYF
CDR3 DNA: TGCGCCAGCAGGGGGACTGGGACCTCCTACGAGCAGTACTTC

V gene: TRBV9
D gene: TRBD1
J gene: TRBJ1-2
clone size: few
CDR3 protein: CASSVSTGGFNGYTF
CDR3 DNA: TGTGCCAGCAGCGTCTCGACAGGGGGTTTTAATGGCTACACCTTC

V gene: TRBV20-1
D gene: -
J gene: TRBJ1-2
clone size: -
CDR3 protein: CSASDGYYGYTF
CDR3 DNA: TGCAGTGCTAGTGACGGCTACTATGGCTACACCTTC

V gene: TRBV28
D gene: -
J gene: TRBJ2-1
clone size: -
CDR3 protein: CASNPSWGAGNEQFF
CDR3 DNA: TGTGCCAGCAACCCTTCATGGGGGGCGGGAAATGAGCAGTTCTTC

V gene: TRBV7-2
D gene: TRBD2
J gene: TRBJ2-5
clone size: -
CDR3 protein: CASSLEVRLAGQETQYF
CDR3 DNA: TGTGCCAGCAGCTTAGAGGTTAGGCTAGCGGGACAAGAGACCCAGTACTTC

V gene: TRBV6-6
D gene: -
J gene: TRBJ2-1
clone size: -
CDR3 protein: CASSYSSFEQFF
CDR3 DNA: TGTGCCAGCAGTTACTCTAGCTTTGAGCAGTTCTTC

V gene: TRBV4-1
D gene: -
J gene: TRBJ2-7
clone size: -
CDR3 protein: CASSQVNGTTGHEQYF
CDR3 DNA: TGCGCCAGCAGCCAAGTCAACGGGACAACGGGGCACGAGCAGTACTTC

V gene: TRBV10-3
D gene: -
J gene: TRBJ2-3
clone size: few
CDR3 protein: CAISYSTDTQYF
CDR3 DNA: TGTGCCATCAGTTATAGCACAGATACGCAGTATTTT

V gene: TRBV7-2
D gene: TRBD2
J gene: TRBJ2-3
clone size: -
CDR3 protein: CASSPRTSGGHTQYF
CDR3 DNA: TGTGCCAGCAGCCCTCGGACTAGCGGGGGGCATACGCAGTATTTT

V gene: TRBV21-1
D gene: -
J gene: TRBJ2-7
clone size: -
CDR3 protein: CAEGYSLTNPHAQYF
CDR3 DNA: TGTGCCGAGGGGTACTCACTTACTAATCCCCATGCGCAGTACTTC

V gene: TRBV11-1
D gene: TRBD2
J gene: TRBJ2-1
clone size: -
CDR3 protein: CASSTPGLGASNEQFF
CDR3 DNA: TGTGCCAGCAGCACGCCGGGACTAGGTGCCTCCAATGAGCAGTTCTTC

V gene: TRBV7-2
D gene: -
J gene: TRBJ1-6
clone size: -
CDR3 protein: CASSLAPPAPLHF
CDR3 DNA: TGTGCCAGCAGCTTAGCCCCCCCCGCCCCCCTCCACTTT

V gene: TRBV7-2
D gene: TRBD2
J gene: TRBJ2-1
clone size: many
CDR3 protein: CASSLVAGDNEQFF
CDR3 DNA: TGTGCCAGCAGCTTAGTAGCGGGAGATAATGAGCAGTTCTTC

V gene: TRBV7-9
D gene: TRBD2
J gene: TRBJ2-1
clone size: -
CDR3 protein: CASSPIGTSADNEQFF
CDR3 DNA: TGTGCCAGCAGCCCAATCGGGACTAGCGCAGACAATGAGCAGTTCTTC

V gene: TRBV4-1
D gene: TRBD1
J gene: TRBJ2-2
clone size: -
CDR3 protein: CARSRTTGSSVGGELFF
CDR3 DNA: TGCGCCCGCAGCAGAACGACAGGGTCCAGTGTGGGCGGGGAGCTGTTTTTT

V gene: TRBV20-1
D gene: TRBD1
J gene: TRBJ1-2
clone size: -
CDR3 protein: CSARVQGARRGYTF
CDR3 DNA: TGCAGTGCTAGAGTACAGGGGGCGCGTCGGGGCTACACCTTC

V gene: TRBV20-1
D gene: -
J gene: TRBJ1-2
clone size: -
CDR3 protein: CSARRVQANYGYTF
CDR3 DNA: TGCAGTGCTAGAAGGGTGCAAGCTAACTATGGCTACACCTTC

V gene: TRBV29-1
D gene: TRBD1
J gene: TRBJ1-5
clone size: -
CDR3 protein: CSVNQGEGQPQHF
CDR3 DNA: TGCAGCGTGAACCAGGGGGAAGGTCAGCCCCAGCATTTT

V gene: TRBV9
D gene: -
J gene: TRBJ1-6
clone size: -
CDR3 protein: CASSVATSPLHF
CDR3 DNA: TGTGCCAGCAGCGTAGCAACTTCACCCCTCCACTTT

V gene: TRBV5-6
D gene: TRBD2
J gene: TRBJ2-7
clone size: few
CDR3 protein: CASSLDGGGPYEQYF
CDR3 DNA: TGTGCCAGCAGCTTGGATGGCGGGGGGCCCTACGAGCAGTACTTC

V gene: TRBV6-1
D gene: TRBD1
J gene: TRBJ1-1
clone size: -
CDR3 protein: CASSETLPGGSEAFF
CDR3 DNA: TGTGCCAGCAGTGAAACCCTCCCAGGGGGGAGTGAAGCTTTCTTT

V gene: TRBV5-1
D gene: TRBD2
J gene: TRBJ2-3
clone size: few
CDR3 protein: CASSFTSGGGDTQYF
CDR3 DNA: TGCGCCAGCAGCTTTACCAGCGGGGGGGGAGATACGCAGTATTTT

V gene: TRBV7-2
D gene: -
J gene: TRBJ1-2
clone size: -
CDR3 protein: CASSPAGGTYGYTF
CDR3 DNA: TGTGCCAGCAGCCCTGCAGGAGGCACCTATGGCTACACCTTC